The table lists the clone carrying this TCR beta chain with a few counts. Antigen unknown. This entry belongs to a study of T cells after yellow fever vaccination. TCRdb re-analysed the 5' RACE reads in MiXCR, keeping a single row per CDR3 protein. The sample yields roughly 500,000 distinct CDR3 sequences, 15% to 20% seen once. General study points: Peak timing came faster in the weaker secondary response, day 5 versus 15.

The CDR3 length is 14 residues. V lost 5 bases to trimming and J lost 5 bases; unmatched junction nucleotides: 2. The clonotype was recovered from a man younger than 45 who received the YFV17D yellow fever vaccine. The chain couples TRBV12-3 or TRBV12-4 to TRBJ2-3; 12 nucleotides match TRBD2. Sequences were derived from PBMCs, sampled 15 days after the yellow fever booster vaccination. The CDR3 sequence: CASSGLAGIDTQYF. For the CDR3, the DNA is TGTGCCAGCAGTGGACTAGCGGGAATAGATACGCAGTATTTT.